Below, 27 T cell receptor beta chains from the same sample are listed, as sequenced in a study of T cell responses to AZD1222 COVID-19 vaccine. Assay used: immunoSEQ multiplex PCR; TCRdb lists only in-frame clones, some missing. The repertoire holds 59,000 or so clones, about 86% seen once, with more than 8.5% in the top ten. The sequencing used peripheral blood, collected on day 0 of AZD1222 vaccination. Receptors were obtained from an adult in good health.

This clone was seen more than once but under ten times. The chain employs TRBV5-1 and TRBJ2-1; maybe TRBD2 (6 bases). Germline V gives CDR1 SGHRS, CDR2 YFSETQ. Trimming took 3 bases from V and 9 from J, leaving 10 bases between them. The CDR3 runs 12 residues. The CDR3 DNA reads as TGCGCCAGCAGCTGGGGGGACCTTGAGCAGTTCTTC. It specifies CASSWGDLEQFF.

This sequence joins TRBV6-5 and TRBJ1-1, with TRBD1 as a possible D gene (5 bases). CDR1 and CDR2 from the germline V gene are MNHEY and SVGAGI. The CDR3 runs to 14 residues. The V end lost 10 bases, the J end lost 4 bases, and 19 bases lay between the germline ends. This chain's CDR3 is CATIRNRGSTEAFF. The CDR3 region has the DNA TGTGCCACCATAAGAAATCGGGGGAGCACTGAAGCTTTCTTT.

V gene TRBV19 combines with J gene TRBJ2-1, with TRBD2 identical over 11 bases. V was pared by 4 bases and J by 5 bases, with 7 bases of the junction left unmatched. Germline values: CDR1 LNHDA, CDR2 SQIVND (reference sequence). The CDR3 extends over 16 amino acids. The CDR3 sequence is CASSKTSGSVHNEQFF. The CDR3 region has the DNA TGTGCCAGTAGTAAAACTAGCGGGAGTGTCCACAATGAGCAGTTCTTC.

The chain is built from TRBV29-1 and TRBJ1-2, with 9 bases lining up with TRBD1. The V gene end was trimmed by 0 bases and the J gene end by 2 bases; junction bases not matched to a gene: 1. Looked up from germline, CDR1 is SQVTM and CDR2 is ANQGSEA. The CDR3 is made up of 14 amino acids. In DNA form, the CDR3 reads TGCAGCGTTGAAGATGGACAGGGGAACTATGGCTACACCTTC. Encoded protein: CSVEDGQGNYGYTF. The full variable domain, its missing parts supplied by reference TRBV29-1 and TRBJ1-2, is SAVISQKPSRDICQRGTSLTIQCQVDSQVTMMFWYRQQPGQSLTLIATANQGSEATYESGFVIDKFPISRPNLTFSTLTVSNMSPEDSSIYLCSVEDGQGNYGYTFGSGTRLTVV.

This clone appeared a few times. This chain joins TRBV9 and TRBJ2-2, with 7 bases matching TRBD2. V lost 4 bases, J lost 2 bases, and 11 bases stayed unmatched. The CDR3 consists of 17 residues. The germline CDR1 and CDR2 sequences are SGDLS and YYNGEE. The CDR3 sequence is CASSPSTSGANTGELFF. CDR3 in DNA: TGTGCCAGCAGCCCGTCGACGAGCGGGGCCAACACCGGGGAGCTGTTTTTT.

V and J are TRBV18 and TRBJ1-3, with 8 bases aligning to TRBD1. Germline values: CDR1 KGHSH, CDR2 LQKENI. The CDR3 contains 14 residues. Trimming took 3 bases from V and 8 from J; bases not matched to a gene: 6. In DNA, the CDR3 is TGTGCCAGCTCACCGGGGACAGGTCGGGACACCATATATTTT. Translated, it gives CASSPGTGRDTIYF.

The V call is TRBV19, the J call TRBJ1-2, with D possibly TRBD1 on 6 matching bases. V lost 6 bases to trimming and J lost 10 bases, with 12 bases between them. The germline V gene has CDR1 LNHDA and CDR2 SQIVND (reference sequence). The CDR3 totals 11 residues. CDR3 DNA: TGTGCCAGTAGGACAGGTCGCTCCTACACCTTC. Protein product: CASRTGRSYTF. The variable domain in full, with the rest retrieved from reference TRBV19 and TRBJ1-2, is DGGITQSPKYLFRKEGQNVTLSCEQNLNHDAMYWYRQDPGQGLRLIYYSQIVNDFQKGDIAEGYSVSREKKESFPLTVTSAQKNPTAFYLCASRTGRSYTFGSGTRLTVV.

This clone has just a few counts. J is TRBJ2-5 and V is TRBV3-1 (or the pseudogene TRBV3-2); 9 bases align to TRBD1. V shed 0 bases, J shed 7 bases, and the junction held 9 bases outside the gene matches. This CDR3 is built from 16 residues. The germline CDR1 and CDR2 sequences are LGHDT and YNNKEL (reference sequence). The CDR3 loop is CASSQDLGTGYGTQYF. As DNA, the CDR3 is TGTGCCAGCAGCCAAGATTTGGGGACAGGGTACGGGACCCAGTACTTC.

V usage is TRBV7-2 and J usage is TRBJ1-3; unclear D gene. V was clipped by 3 bases and J by 3 bases, with 3 bases between them. The CDR3 runs to 12 residues. The V gene's germline CDR1 is SGHTA and CDR2 FQGNSA. The CDR3 DNA reads as TGTGCCAGCAGCTTTAGTGGAAACACCATATATTTT. This translates into CASSFSGNTIYF.

The V gene is TRBV14, the J gene TRBJ1-1, with D perhaps matching TRBD1 (6 bases). The germline CDR1 and CDR2 sequences are SGHDN and FVKESK. This CDR3 comprises 14 residues. The germline V and J ends were trimmed by 2 bases and 3 bases, with 10 bases remaining between them. CDR3 region: CASSQQGSYTEAFF. Written as DNA, the CDR3 is TGTGCCAGCAGCCAACAGGGGTCGTACACTGAAGCTTTCTTT.

The gene calls are TRBV7-2 and TRBJ2-3, with a weak D call TRBD2 (5 bases). Germline CDR1 reads SGHTA; CDR2 reads FQGNSA. Trimming removed 5 bases from V and 5 bases from J, with 14 bases in between. This CDR3 is 14 amino acids long. This CDR3 is CASSPVAPRDTQYF. CDR3 DNA: TGTGCCAGCAGCCCTGTAGCGCCCCGAGATACGCAGTATTTT.

Comments on this clone: A read error may produce the germline difference seen at one junction end. In the same sample, other DNA sequences code for this CDR3. This rearrangement joins TRBV4-2 to TRBJ2-7; D is undetermined. The CDR3 is 14 residues long. The germline V gene encodes CDR1 LGHNA and CDR2 YNFKEQ. CDR3 region: CASSQDRQSYEQYF. CDR3 in DNA: TGTGCTAGCAGCCAAGATAGGCAGAGCTACGAGCAGTACTTC.

This clone was counted once. The gene calls are TRBV7-2 and TRBJ2-1; TRBD2 is a possible D gene (6 bases). Trimming shortened V by 4 bases and J by 2 bases, and 15 bases separated the two germline ends. The germline V gene encodes CDR1 SGHTA and CDR2 FQGNSA. The length of the CDR3 is 16 residues. The CDR3 region is CASSSSGTGTYNEQFF. The CDR3 bases are TGTGCCAGCAGCTCATCCGGGACTGGCACCTACAATGAGCAGTTCTTC.

The rearrangement uses TRBV5-6 and TRBJ1-5; TRBD1 agrees at 7 bases. The CDR3 totals 15 residues. The germline V gene has CDR1 SGHDT and CDR2 YYEEEE. Germline trimming cut 3 bases from V and 0 bases from J; bases unmatched to any gene: 3. Here the CDR3 reads CASSSTGNSNQPQHF. CDR3 bases: TGTGCCAGCAGCTCGACAGGGAATAGCAATCAGCCCCAGCATTTT.

The J gene is TRBJ2-1, the V gene TRBV10-3; the match to TRBD2 covers 11 bases. The CDR3 is 15 residues long. The V and J ends lost 0 bases and 6 bases, in that order; junction bases with no gene match: 1. From germline, CDR1 is ENHRY and CDR2 SYGVKD. CDR3 in amino acids: CAISESLAGGNEQFF. DNA of the CDR3: TGTGCCATCAGTGAGTCCCTAGCGGGAGGCAATGAGCAGTTCTTC.

Only one count was recorded for this clone. The J gene is TRBJ2-2, the V gene TRBV5-1; D tentatively fits TRBD1 or TRBD2 (5 bases each). CDR3 length: 16 amino acids. The germline V gene encodes CDR1 SGHRS and CDR2 YFSETQ. V was cut by 4 bases and J by 1 base, with 14 bases left in between. The CDR3 spells CASSPPGALNTGELFF. Here the CDR3 DNA reads TGCGCCAGCAGCCCACCCGGGGCCCTGAACACCGGGGAGCTGTTTTTT.

V gene TRBV15 combines with J gene TRBJ1-2; tentative D call: TRBD1 (6 bases). The V end was cut by 1 base, the J end by 5 bases, with 17 bases between. The CDR3 consists of 16 residues. Germline V CDR1 and CDR2: LNHNV, YYDKDF (reference sequence). The CDR3 loop reads CATSRGSGGGRYGYTF. In DNA, the CDR3 is TGTGCCACCAGCAGAGGTTCCGGAGGGGGGAGGTATGGCTACACCTTC. The variable domain in full, with the rest retrieved from reference TRBV15 and TRBJ1-2, is DAMVIQNPRYQVTQFGKPVTLSCSQTLNHNVMYWYQQKSSQAPKLLFHYYDKDFNNEADTPDNFQSRRPNTSFCFLDIRSPGLGDTAMYLCATSRGSGGGRYGYTFGSGTRLTVV.

This clone was seen more than once but under ten times. The V gene is TRBV11-3, the J gene TRBJ2-2; no reliable D call. V dropped 4 bases and J dropped 4 bases, with 1 base sitting between them. The CDR3 spans 11 residues. The V gene's germline CDR1 is SGHNT and CDR2 YENEEA. As DNA, the CDR3 is TGTGCCAGCAGCTCCACCGGGGAGCTGTTTTTT. Translation: CASSSTGELFF.

The V gene is TRBV29-1, the J gene TRBJ2-7, with 7 bases fitting TRBD1. Unmatched junction bases numbered 9, after V lost 4 bases and J lost 3 bases. The CDR3 has 14 residues. Germline CDR1 and CDR2: SQVTM and ANQGSEA. The CDR3 coding sequence is TGCAGCGTTGTCCCGGGACAGTACAACTACGAGCAGTACTTC. Its translation is CSVVPGQYNYEQYF.

The V call is TRBV4-2, the J call TRBJ2-7; D perhaps matches TRBD1 (6 bases). Trimming cost V 0 bases and J 2 bases, with 14 bases left between them. The CDR3 loop spans 16 amino acids. Germline values: CDR1 LGHNA, CDR2 YNFKEQ. The CDR3 nucleotides read TGTGCCAGCAGCCAAGATGCCCAGGGGTGGGCCTACGAGCAGTACTTC. Its translation is CASSQDAQGWAYEQYF.

This chain joins TRBV7-8 and TRBJ2-5, with TRBD2 as a possible D gene (6 bases). CDR1 is SGHVS, CDR2 FQNEAQ, per germline. Trimming removed 4 bases at V and 5 bases at J, with 23 bases between. The CDR3 length is 17 residues. The CDR3 DNA reads TGTGCCAGCAGCTCCGGGGACCTAGGGACTCGCTCGGAGACCCAGTACTTC. Translated, it gives CASSSGDLGTRSETQYF.

This sequence joins TRBV19 and TRBJ2-6; D ambiguous. CDR1 is LNHDA, CDR2 SQIVND, per germline (reference sequence). The CDR3 is 14 residues long. V lost 5 bases and J 2 bases, leaving 7 bases between the germline ends. CDR3 loop: CASSSQAGANVLTF. CDR3 nucleotides: TGTGCCAGTAGTTCTCAGGCTGGGGCCAACGTCCTGACTTTC.

The chain links TRBV6-4 to TRBJ1-1; no reliable D call. The CDR3 is made up of 14 amino acids. Trimming cost V 0 bases and J 1 base, with 6 bases left between them. Looked up from germline, CDR1 is MRHNA and CDR2 is SNTAGT. The CDR3 DNA follows: TGTGCCAGCAGTGACTCAAACAGGAACACTGAAGCTTTCTTT. Its translation is CASSDSNRNTEAFF.

This clone was observed a handful of times. V is TRBV5-1 and J is TRBJ2-5; possible D gene TRBD1, 5 bases. The CDR3 is made up of 14 amino acids. Germline assignment: CDR1 SGHRS and CDR2 YFSETQ. V was trimmed by 1 base and J by 6 bases, leaving 13 bases between them. The CDR3 loop reads CASSLTREGQTQYF. CDR3 bases: TGCGCCAGCAGCTTGACCAGGGAAGGACAGACCCAGTACTTC. The full variable domain, its missing parts supplied by reference TRBV5-1 and TRBJ2-5, is KAGVTQTPRYLIKTRGQQVTLSCSPISGHRSVSWYQQTPGQGLQFLFEYFSETQRNKGNFPGRFSGRQFSNSRSEMNVSTLELGDSALYLCASSLTREGQTQYFGPGTRLLVL.

The genes are TRBV5-5 and TRBJ2-5; D possibly corresponds to TRBD1 (7 bases). Germline V gene data show CDR1 as SGHKS and CDR2 as YYEKEE (reference sequence). The V end lost 5 bases, the J end lost 4 bases, and 15 bases lay between the germline ends. CDR3 length: 14 amino acids. In nucleotides, the CDR3 is TGTGCCAGCAGACGCGGGACAGAGGTAGAGACCCAGTACTTC. This encodes CASRRGTEVETQYF.

V gene TRBV5-1 combines with J gene TRBJ1-1; D is ambiguous. The CDR3 is 13 amino acids. The V end lost 5 bases, the J end lost 0 bases, and 8 bases lay between the germline ends. In germline, CDR1 is SGHRS, CDR2 YFSETQ. CDR3 in DNA: TGCGCCAGCAGTTTGAACGTGAACACTGAAGCTTTCTTT. Its translation: CASSLNVNTEAFF.

In its sample, this clone was seen a few times. The J gene is TRBJ2-5, the V gene TRBV7-9, with D possibly TRBD2 on 7 matching bases. V gave up 5 bases and J gave up 7 bases, with 26 bases separating them. This CDR3 has 17 amino acids. Looked up from germline, CDR1 is SEHNR and CDR2 is FQNEAQ (reference sequence). Here the CDR3 reads CASSPPAGAERGRTQYF. The CDR3 region has the DNA TGTGCCAGCAGCCCACCCGCGGGGGCGGAACGGGGTCGGACCCAGTACTTC.